This T cell receptor beta chain is drawn from a study of blood T cell repertoires in COVID-19. V lost 4 bases, J lost 2 bases, and 7 bases stayed unmatched. CDR3 length equals 16 residues. The germline CDR1 and CDR2 sequences are MNHEY and SVGAGI. In terms of age and location, participants ranged from about 18 to 95 years and lived in about 25 US areas. Methods used by the authors: The assay estimated nucleated cells by amplifying reference gene primers. Data came from immunoSEQ multiplex PCR; TCRdb stores just in-frame clones and leaves some out. The D gene and trimming were derived from the DNA, and the V and J assignments and clone size from that table. The table has 400,000 to 450,000 clones, 90% seen once.

Sample: PBMCs or T cells enriched from blood (not recorded which). This clonotype was obtained from a young man who had recovered from COVID-19. This sequence joins TRBV6-5 and TRBJ1-3, with 8 bases identical to TRBD1. As DNA, the CDR3 is TGTGCCAGCAGTTCATCGGACAGGGCGCCTGGAAACACCATATATTTT. Protein product: CASSSSDRAPGNTIYF.